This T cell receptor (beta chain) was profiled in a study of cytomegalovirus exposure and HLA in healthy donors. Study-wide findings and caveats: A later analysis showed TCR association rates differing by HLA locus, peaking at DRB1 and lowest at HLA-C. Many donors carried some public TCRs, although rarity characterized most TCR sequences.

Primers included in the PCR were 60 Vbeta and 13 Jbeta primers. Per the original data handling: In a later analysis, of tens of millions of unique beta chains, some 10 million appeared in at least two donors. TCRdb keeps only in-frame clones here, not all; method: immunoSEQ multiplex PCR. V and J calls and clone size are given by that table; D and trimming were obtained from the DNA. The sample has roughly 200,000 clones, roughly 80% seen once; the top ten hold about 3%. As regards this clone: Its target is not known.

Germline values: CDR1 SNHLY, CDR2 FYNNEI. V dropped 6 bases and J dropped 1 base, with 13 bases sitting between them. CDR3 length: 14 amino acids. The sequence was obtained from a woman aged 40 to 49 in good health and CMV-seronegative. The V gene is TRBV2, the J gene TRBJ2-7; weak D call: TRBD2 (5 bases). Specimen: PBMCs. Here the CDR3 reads CASSGESRSYEQYF. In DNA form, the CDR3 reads TGTGCCAGCAGCGGGGAGAGCCGATCCTACGAGCAGTACTTC.